The entry below describes one TCR beta chain. The antigen remains undetermined. Uncontrolled infection, other autoimmune disease, pregnancy or lactation excluded patients. The blood sample predates any ophthalmopathy symptoms, coming from first hyperthyroidism diagnosis. The source material, RNA transcripts, was used to amplify TCR beta CDR3 regions. RT-PCR in the first round (using the HTBI primer set) targeted the TCR CDR3. TCRdb redid the calling of the multiplex PCR reads with MiXCR, one entry per CDR3 protein. In the table there are under 750,000 distinct CDR3 sequences, 18% of which are singletons. These data belong to a study of T cells in Graves' hyperthyroidism and ophthalmopathy. Study results and limitations: Most thyroid clonotypes that were expanded above 0.001 also turned up in blood. The model identified upcoming ophthalmopathy a median approximately 6.4 months ahead of onset.

This receptor was identified in a woman aged 50 to 60 with Graves' hyperthyroidism that later progressed to Graves' ophthalmopathy. The specimen sequenced was blood.

The CDR3 loop is CASSHRVDGELFF. As DNA, the CDR3 is TGCGCCAGCAGTCACAGGGTCGACGGGGAGCTGTTTTTT. The genes are TRBV5-1 and TRBJ2-2, with TRBD1 as a possible D gene (6 bases). Germline V gives CDR1 SGHRS, CDR2 YFSETQ. Trimming removed 5 bases at V and 7 bases at J, with 12 bases between. This CDR3 has 13 amino acids.